These 21 T cell receptor beta chains were all obtained from the same sample, sequenced in a study of blood T cell repertoires in COVID-19. Method: immunoSEQ multiplex PCR; TCRdb's copy keeps in-frame clones and lacks some. The profile shows some 130,000 clones, around 85% of them singletons. What was sequenced was peripheral blood. The receptor source for this set is a human donor in a cohort sampled during active COVID-19.

This rearrangement joins TRBV11-2 to TRBJ2-7, with D possibly TRBD2 on 5 matching bases. The CDR3 has 13 residues. V gave up 5 bases and J gave up 3 bases, with 11 bases separating them. Looked up from germline, CDR1 is SGHAT and CDR2 is FQNNGV. CDR3: CASSRGPNYEQYF. The CDR3 nucleotides are TGTGCCAGCAGCCGCGGGCCGAACTACGAGCAGTACTTC. Together with reference TRBV11-2 and TRBJ2-7, the CDR3 gives the full variable domain: EAGVAQSPRYKIIEKRQSVAFWCNPISGHATLYWYQQILGQGPKLLIQFQNNGVVDDSQLPKDRFSAERLKGVDSTLKIQPAKLEDSAVYLCASSRGPNYEQYFGPGTRLTVT.

The chain links TRBV6-5 to TRBJ1-1; D is perhaps TRBD1 (5 bases). Germline CDR1 MNHEY, CDR2 SVGAGI. The V and J ends lost 2 bases and 3 bases respectively, with 13 bases between them. The CDR3 spans 15 residues. This chain's CDR3 is CASSYTPAGHTEAFF. In nucleotides, the CDR3 is TGTGCCAGCAGTTACACCCCAGCGGGACACACTGAAGCTTTCTTT.

The rearrangement joins TRBV7-2 to TRBJ2-2; D possibly corresponds to TRBD1 (5 bases). V shed 7 bases and J shed 4 bases, with 22 bases lying between them. Germline V lookup: CDR1 SGHTA, CDR2 FQGNSA. This CDR3 comprises 17 residues. The CDR3 DNA is TGTGCCAGCAAACGAAACAGGTCCCAAACCTCCACCGGGGAGCTGTTTTTT. It encodes CASKRNRSQTSTGELFF.

The genes are TRBV5-1 and TRBJ2-1; TRBD2 agrees at 11 bases. The CDR3 sequence is 22 residues long. CDR1 SGHRS and CDR2 YFSETQ come from the germline V gene. Losses at the gene ends were 4 bases for V and 0 bases for J; bases not matched to a gene: 21. The CDR3 sequence: CASSNRPAVTSGTKSSYNEQFF. CDR3 DNA: TGCGCCAGCAGCAACCGACCTGCAGTGACTAGCGGGACTAAAAGCTCCTACAATGAGCAGTTCTTC.

This chain links TRBV6-8 with TRBJ2-1; TRBD2 matches 8 bases. The CDR3 spans 15 residues. J gave up 8 bases and V 0 bases, and 6 bases lay outside the gene matches. Germline V lookup: CDR1 MNHGY, CDR2 SAAAGT. This chain's CDR3 is CASSYSWREDDEQFF. The CDR3 DNA sequence: TGTGCCAGCAGTTACTCCTGGCGGGAGGACGATGAGCAGTTCTTC.

The chain has TRBV5-1 and TRBJ2-3; TRBD1 might be the D (5 bases). This CDR3 contains 12 residues. CDR1 SGHRS and CDR2 YFSETQ come from the germline V gene. V lost 5 bases, J lost 6 bases, and 10 bases lay in between. The CDR3 loop reads CASSEGADTQYF. CDR3 sequence (DNA): TGCGCCAGCAGTGAAGGGGCGGATACGCAGTATTTT.

This chain uses TRBV15 with TRBJ2-1, with D possibly matching TRBD2 (5 bases). CDR3 size: 13 residues. Trimming removed 3 bases at V and 4 bases at J, with 7 bases between. Germline CDR1 reads LNHNV; CDR2 reads YYDKDF (reference sequence). CDR3 nucleotide sequence: TGTGCCACCAGCAGGGACTTTTACAATGAGCAGTTCTTC. It is translated as CATSRDFYNEQFF.

The chain recombines TRBV27 with TRBJ2-3; TRBD1 aligns across 7 bases. The V segment lost 5 bases and the J segment 3 bases; nucleotides outside the gene matches: 11. This CDR3 has 16 residues. Germline CDR1 MNHEY, CDR2 SMNVEV (reference sequence). CDR3 sequence (DNA): TGTGCCAGCAGTCTCTCGACAGGGCGCGTTACAGATACGCAGTATTTT. This encodes CASSLSTGRVTDTQYF.

Only a few counts were recorded for this clone. The chain couples TRBV3-1 (or the pseudogene TRBV3-2) to TRBJ1-1, with 8 bases lining up with TRBD1. Germline V gives CDR1 LGHDT, CDR2 YNNKEL (reference sequence). With 1 base clipped from V and 3 bases from J, the junction kept 4 bases outside the gene matches. This CDR3 region has 15 residues. CDR3 nucleotides: TGTGCCAGCAGCCAAGCAGGGGGCGCGTACACTGAAGCTTTCTTT. Translation: CASSQAGGAYTEAFF.

This clone appeared a few times. This sequence joins TRBV5-1 and TRBJ2-3; 8 bases are shared with TRBD2. Germline CDR1 reads SGHRS; CDR2 reads YFSETQ. V was clipped by 3 bases and J by 4 bases; unmatched bases: 7. CDR3 length: 15 residues. CDR3 DNA: TGCGCCAGCAGCTCCCAGCGGGAGCGCGCAGATACGCAGTATTTT. Its protein product is CASSSQRERADTQYF.

The genes are TRBV6-5 and TRBJ1-2; TRBD1 aligns across 11 bases. The CDR3 is 15 residues long. Trimming removed 4 bases from V and 3 bases from J; junction bases left unmatched: 4. From germline, CDR1 is MNHEY and CDR2 SVGAGI. CDR3 bases: TGTGCCAGCAGTTCGGACAGGGGGCTTTACTATGGCTACACCTTC. It is translated as CASSSDRGLYYGYTF.

V gene TRBV24-1 combines with J gene TRBJ1-2, with D perhaps TRBD1 (5 bases). The germline V gene encodes CDR1 KGHDR and CDR2 SFDVKD. There are 14 residues in the CDR3. V was trimmed by 4 bases and J by 11 bases, leaving 19 bases between them. The CDR3 nucleotides read TGTGCCACCAGTGACCCCGGGACTCCGGTTGGGTACACCTTC. It specifies CATSDPGTPVGYTF.

The chain is built from TRBV4-3 and TRBJ2-4; 8 bases are shared with TRBD2. The CDR3 length is 18 residues. Germline V lookup: CDR1 LGHNA, CDR2 YSLEER. The V segment lost 4 bases and the J segment 0 bases; nucleotides outside the gene matches: 11. The DNA of the CDR3 is TGCGCCAGCAGCCCTAGCGGGCGGAATGAACTAGCCAAAAACATTCAGTACTTC. Its translation: CASSPSGRNELAKNIQYF.

V usage is TRBV9 and J usage is TRBJ1-3; no reliable D call. The CDR3 runs to 16 residues. Trimming left V 3 bases short and J 0 bases short, with 13 bases between. Germline values: CDR1 SGDLS, CDR2 YYNGEE. The CDR3 bases are TGTGCCAGCAGCGCTGAGCTCCGGAGCTCTGGAAACACCATATATTTT. Protein sequence: CASSAELRSSGNTIYF.

This chain joins TRBV3-1 (or the pseudogene TRBV3-2) and TRBJ2-7; D is perhaps TRBD1 (6 bases). The CDR3 runs 15 residues. Trimming removed 1 base from V and 2 bases from J, with 12 bases in between. Germline CDR1 and CDR2: LGHDT and YNNKEL (reference sequence). For the CDR3, the DNA is TGTGCCAGCAGCCAAGCCGGGACACTAACCTACGAGCAGTACTTC. As protein: CASSQAGTLTYEQYF.

The chain is built from TRBV6-4 and TRBJ2-3, with 8 bases that match TRBD2. Germline V CDR1 and CDR2: MRHNA, SNTAGT. The CDR3 contains 15 residues. V was clipped by 4 bases and J by 1 base; unmatched bases: 4. CDR3 sequence reads: CASSAETSGTDTQYF. The CDR3 bases are TGTGCCAGCAGTGCCGAGACTAGCGGCACAGATACGCAGTATTTT.

This clone was detected only a few times. The chain is built from TRBV6-5 and TRBJ1-5, with TRBD1 as a possible D gene (5 bases). V gave up 2 bases and J gave up 7 bases, with 15 bases separating them. CDR3 size: 15 residues. Germline loops: CDR1 MNHEY, CDR2 SVGAGI. As DNA, the CDR3 is TGTGCCAGCAGTTACCGGCCTGGGGCAGCCCAGCCCCAGCATTTT. Translation gives CASSYRPGAAQPQHF.

The V call is TRBV6-2 or TRBV6-3, the J call TRBJ2-3, with D maybe TRBD2 (5 bases). There are 17 residues in the CDR3. Germline V lookup: CDR1 MNHEY, CDR2 SVGEGT. Trimming removed 5 bases at V and 0 bases at J, with 18 bases between. DNA of the CDR3: TGTGCCAGCAGTCCCGATTTTTCAGCGGATAGCACAGATACGCAGTATTTT. It encodes CASSPDFSADSTDTQYF.

The chain employs TRBV2 and TRBJ2-5; D ambiguous. The CDR3 length is 12 residues. CDR1 is SNHLY, CDR2 FYNNEI, per germline. Trimming took 6 bases from V and 5 from J, leaving 10 bases between them. The CDR3 DNA sequence: TGTGCCAGCAGCGAGTCCAGGGAGACCCAGTACTTC. Amino acids: CASSESRETQYF.

This clone was seen a few times. The chain carries TRBV5-1 and TRBJ2-2, with 7 bases lining up with TRBD1. This CDR3 is 15 amino acids long. The V gene end was trimmed by 3 bases and the J gene end by 1 base; junction bases not matched to a gene: 3. Germline loops: CDR1 SGHRS, CDR2 YFSETQ. This CDR3 is CASSSQGKNTGELFF. In DNA, the CDR3 is TGCGCCAGCAGCTCACAGGGGAAGAACACCGGGGAGCTGTTTTTT.

This clone appeared a few times. The V gene is TRBV7-8, the J gene TRBJ1-5; no definite D call. Germline assignment: CDR1 SGHVS and CDR2 FQNEAQ. CDR3 length equals 14 residues. V lost 0 bases, J lost 7 bases, and 10 bases lay in between. The CDR3 loop reads CASSLAGGSQPQHF. CDR3 bases: TGTGCCAGCAGCTTAGCAGGAGGTTCGCAGCCCCAGCATTTT.